This record covers a single T cell receptor beta chain. What it binds is unknown. The sample comes from a study of shared clonotypes between healthy human individuals. Study-wide findings and caveats: Across subsets, estimated richness was generally greater for naive than for memory populations.

Assay execution proceeded at the deep level. Repertoires were generated with immunoSEQ multiplex PCR, while TCRdb's copy carries only in-frame clones and drops some. The table records about 2.4 million clones, approximately 93% of them present only once. This CDR3 is built from 14 residues. V was cut by 8 bases and J by 5 bases, with 16 bases left in between. CDR1 and CDR2 (germline): MNHNS, SASEGT. This receptor was taken from a man aged 18 to 29 in good health. Some clones in this sample may be carry-over from other donors' samples. The rearrangement links TRBV6-1 to TRBJ1-5, with a possible D match to TRBD1 (6 bases). The specimen was naive CD4+ T cells from PBMCs. Specified subset: CD45RA+ positively selected. Written as DNA, the CDR3 is TGTGCCAGCCACCGGACAGAAGCGCATCAGCCCCAGCATTTT. Its protein product is CASHRTEAHQPQHF.